The sequence of this T cell receptor (beta chain) was determined in a study of T cells in Graves' hyperthyroidism and ophthalmopathy. Between the trimmed V and J ends, which lost 2 bases and 10 bases, there was a span of 16 bases. CDR3 size: 15 residues. Germline V CDR1 and CDR2: SGHNT, YYREEE (reference sequence). Researchers took RNA transcripts and amplified the TCR beta CDR3 regions from them. A first-round RT-PCR of the TCR CDR3 used the HTBI primer set. MiXCR was run by TCRdb on the multiplex PCR reads, yielding one entry per CDR3 protein. This repertoire shows around 450,000 distinct CDR3 sequences, approximately 15% found once; its top ten account for 7.7%.

This chain links TRBV5-4 with TRBJ1-6; D remains unclear. This receptor was obtained from a woman younger than 30 with Graves' hyperthyroidism. The specimen was blood. CDR3 DNA: TGTGCCAGCAGCTTACTCGGCGGGTCTGGGTCACCCCTCCACTTT. Protein: CASSLLGGSGSPLHF.